What follows are 6 T cell receptor beta chains derived from one specimen sequenced in a study of T cells in Graves' hyperthyroidism and ophthalmopathy. TCR beta CDR3 sequences were amplified from RNA transcripts. A first-round RT-PCR of the TCR CDR3 used the HTBI primer set. TCRdb ran MiXCR on the multiplex PCR reads and lists one entry per CDR3 protein. Among about 58,000 distinct CDR3 sequences, less than 50% were seen once, and the ten largest hold over 10%. Sequenced: blood. All receptors derive from a woman aged 30 to 39 with Graves' ophthalmopathy.

This clonotype was seen repeatedly, ten times or more. This sequence joins TRBV6-1 and TRBJ1-1; 7 nucleotides agree with TRBD1. Germline V gene lookup returns CDR1 MNHNS and CDR2 SASEGT. Losses at the gene ends were 7 bases for V and 7 bases for J; bases not matched to a gene: 9. CDR3 length: 13 amino acids. This chain's CDR3 is CASIIDREGEAFF. In DNA form, the CDR3 reads TGTGCCAGCATTATCGACAGGGAGGGTGAAGCTTTCTTT.

Note on this clonotype: Since no conserved phenylalanine or tryptophan closes the CDR3, a read error is the likely cause. The J gene is TRBJ2-1, the V gene TRBV6-5; TRBD2 agrees at 8 bases. The CDR3 sequence is 16 residues long. Germline CDR1 and CDR2: MNHEY and SVGAGI. V lost 5 bases and J lost 4; bases outside the gene matches: 10. Written as DNA, the CDR3 is TGTGCCAGCAGTCAGGAAAACGGGAGGGTTTACAATGAGCAGTTCTCC. This gives the protein CASSQENGRVYNEQFS.

This clonotype is medium-sized within its sample. The V call is TRBV10-2, the J call TRBJ2-7, with no clear D. The CDR3 has 12 residues. CDR1 is WSHSY, CDR2 SAAADI, per germline. Deletions cut 2 bases from V and 3 bases from J, with 5 bases between. The CDR3 reads CASSENVYEQYF. The DNA of the CDR3 is TGCGCCAGCAGTGAGAACGTCTACGAGCAGTACTTC.

This CDR3 is CSARRSVDSPYSNQPQHF. In DNA, the CDR3 is TGCAGCGCTAGAAGGTCGGTTGACAGCCCTTATAGCAATCAGCCCCAGCATTTT. The J gene is TRBJ1-5, the V gene TRBV29-1; the D gene is possibly TRBD1 (5 bases). Trimming took off 7 bases at V and 0 bases at J, with 25 bases between the two ends. Germline-derived CDR1 and CDR2 are SQVTM and ANQGSEA. The CDR3 length is 18 residues.

This clonotype was picked up many times. This chain uses TRBV28 with TRBJ1-6; 9 bases fit TRBD1. J gave up 9 bases and V 3 bases, and 6 bases lay outside the gene matches. The length of the CDR3 is 15 residues. Germline assignment: CDR1 MDHEN and CDR2 SYDVKM. Written as DNA, the CDR3 is TGTGCCAGCAGTTTTCCCACAGGGGGCATTTCACCCCTCCACTTT. Protein: CASSFPTGGISPLHF.

For this clonotype: As the CDR3 is not closed by the conserved phenylalanine or tryptophan, this likely results from a read error. The gene calls are TRBV5-1 and TRBJ2-5, with D possibly being TRBD1 (6 bases). Looked up from germline, CDR1 is SGHRS and CDR2 is YFSETQ. The CDR3 covers 14 residues. Trimming shortened V by 1 base and J by 3 bases, and 10 bases separated the two germline ends. CDR3 in amino acids: CASSLFRTEETQYS. CDR3 coding DNA: TGCGCCAGCAGCTTGTTTCGGACAGAAGAGACCCAGTACTCC.